This TCR beta chain was recorded in a study of cytomegalovirus exposure and HLA in healthy donors. Points from the study as a whole: Most sequenced TCRs were rare (though some public TCRs occurred in many donors). Researchers reported in a later analysis that a missense DCLRE1C variant was tied to TCR beta V- and J-gene trimming. Immune exposure was documented only through CMV serostatus. In vitro confirmation showed three CMV-associated chains to be CMV antigen specific.

Primers included in the PCR were 60 Vbeta and 13 Jbeta primers. The protocol was immunoSEQ multiplex PCR, while the TCRdb copy is restricted to in-frame clones and leaves out a portion. The table has some 130,000 clones, 70% to 80% seen once. Concerning this clone: Its matching antigen is unknown.

The CDR3 runs 16 residues. Germline assignment: CDR1 SGHRS and CDR2 YFSETQ. V gave up 1 base and J gave up 4 bases, with 12 bases separating them. The rearrangement uses TRBV5-1 and TRBJ2-6; D call uncertain. The receptor comes from a man aged 30-40 years in good health and CMV-seronegative. The material sequenced was PBMCs. The CDR3 DNA sequence: TGCGCCAGCAGCTTGCGATCAAGCCTCGGGGCCAACGTCCTGACTTTC. Its protein product is CASSLRSSLGANVLTF.